These T cell receptor beta chains were read from a single sample in a study of cytomegalovirus exposure and HLA in healthy donors. Clones were sequenced by immunoSEQ multiplex PCR, and TCRdb holds only the in-frame ones, with some missing. Here the sample spans 180,000 or so clones, less than 80% being singletons. Input material: PBMCs. Receptors originate from a man younger than 30 in good health and CMV-seronegative. CDR3s leave out the opening cysteine and the closing phenylalanine or tryptophan.

v_gene	j_gene	CDR3aa
TRBV14	TRBJ1-4	ASSQFQGPEKLF
TRBV4-1	TRBJ2-1	ASSQDGTSGGNEQF
TRBV2	TRBJ2-1	ASSQGGTGSHEQF
TRBV7-9	TRBJ2-3	ASPPAGQESTDTQY
TRBV27	TRBJ2-5	ASSRGWQETQY
TRBV5-4	TRBJ1-1	ASSLSRNTEAF
TRBV15	TRBJ2-7	ATSRDLGLEQY
TRBV19	TRBJ1-2	ASAGGTSYYGYT
TRBV2	TRBJ1-4	ASRPGFTTNEKLF
TRBV7-2	TRBJ1-6	ASRLQGNNSPLH
TRBV19	TRBJ1-2	ASSVGSGYGYT
TRBV6-1	TRBJ1-2	ASSEIGGASWGYT
TRBV6-5	TRBJ1-1	AIVTGNTEAF
TRBV25-1	NA	ASSGPGGREQY
TRBV15	TRBJ2-1	ATSGRLPNEQF
TRBV9	TRBJ2-5	ASSQGTIQETQY
TRBV5-4	TRBJ1-1	ASSPTGQGDTEAF
TRBV30	TRBJ1-1	AWSGGWGANTEAF
TRBV25-1	TRBJ2-3	ASSWDTSSTDTQY
TRBV28	TRBJ1-2	ASLRAGGARTNSYGYT
TRBV6-5	TRBJ2-5	ASSYSQGGRETQY
TRBV5-1	TRBJ1-4	ASRGATNEKLF
TRBV7-9	TRBJ1-1	SSSLRGQGAITEAF
TRBV27	TRBJ2-7	ASSRSGASYEQY
TRBV29-1	TRBJ2-2	SVKTRAGGLANTGELF
TRBV6-1	TRBJ2-7	ASSIGTDEQY
TRBV19	TRBJ2-2	ASSATLVAGELF
TRBV2	TRBJ2-1	ASRPPLAGGLKNEQF
TRBV2	TRBJ2-2	ASRIASGPGELF
TRBV29-1	TRBJ2-7	SVEETGGTVYEQY
TRBV6-1	TRBJ1-2	ASSSGQTYGYT
TRBV11-2	TRBJ1-2	ASSRSINYGYT
TRBV28	TRBJ2-7	ASSSIAGGPLGKY
TRBV15	TRBJ1-4	ATSRDLGKLLF
TRBV19	TRBJ2-7	ASSSGGGNSYEQY
TRBV9	TRBJ2-1	ASSEQGRSYNEQF
TRBV19	TRBJ2-5	ARGEGSGETQY
TRBV28	TRBJ1-2	ASSFRNYGYT
TRBV7-3	TRBJ1-2	ASSPGQGHGYT
TRBV6-5	TRBJ1-6	ASRTGGHNSPLH
TRBV11-2	TRBJ1-2	ASSGRTDGRANYGYT
TRBV28	TRBJ1-5	ASSSPGGGNQPQH
TRBV30	TRBJ1-1	AWSSTGNTEAF
TRBV19	TRBJ2-7	ASSAGLAGGSYEQY
TRBV7-3	TRBJ2-5	ASSVSGGESQY
TRBV10-3	TRBJ1-2	AISREVNYGYT
TRBV29-1	TRBJ1-2	SGYTGAYGYT
TRBV2	TRBJ1-1	ASSVDRLEAF
TRBV7-9	TRBJ2-1	ASSLELAGTNEQF
TRBV27	TRBJ1-1	ASSFIAGGLDTEAF
TRBV5-1	TRBJ1-4	ASATIPNEKLF
TRBV7-9	TRBJ2-7	ASSFLPYEQY
TRBV5-4	TRBJ2-2	ASSSGTGGSGELF